The next 9 T cell receptor beta chains were all read from a single sample in a study of T cells in Graves' hyperthyroidism and ophthalmopathy. Amplification targeted TCR beta CDR3 regions from RNA transcripts. The HTBI set primed first-round TCR CDR3 RT-PCR. TCRdb re-derived calls from the multiplex PCR reads in MiXCR, one entry per CDR3 protein. In the table there are 350,000 or so distinct CDR3 sequences, 21% of which are singletons. Sequences were obtained from blood. The receptors stem from a woman aged 45-65 years with Graves' hyperthyroidism.

This clonotype has at least ten counts. The chain carries TRBV30 and TRBJ2-5; the D gene could be TRBD1 or TRBD2 (5 bases each). The CDR3 contains 15 residues. The V gene lost 1 base and the J gene lost 1 base, with 13 bases spanning the gap. Germline CDR1 reads GTSNPN; CDR2 reads SVGIG (reference sequence). As DNA, the CDR3 is TGTGCCTGGAGTGGTGGGACCCGGAGCCAAGAGACCCAGTACTTC. Translating it yields CAWSGGTRSQETQYF.

The chain joins TRBV5-1 to TRBJ2-3; D may be TRBD2 (6 bases). CDR3 length: 16 residues. V lost 4 bases to trimming and J lost 3 bases, with 18 bases between them. Per the germline V gene, CDR1 is SGHRS and CDR2 is YFSETQ. CDR3 amino acids: CASSPGGWLRTDTQYF. CDR3 in DNA: TGCGCCAGCAGCCCAGGAGGGTGGCTTCGGACAGATACGCAGTATTTT.

The J gene is TRBJ2-7, the V gene TRBV29-1; no clear D. Trimming removed 5 bases at V and 7 bases at J, with 15 bases between. The CDR3 is 12 residues long. Germline CDR1 SQVTM, CDR2 ANQGSEA. CDR3 loop: CSVRTQVGEQYF. In DNA, the CDR3 is TGCAGCGTTAGAACGCAGGTCGGTGAGCAGTACTTC.

This chain uses TRBV7-2 with TRBJ1-4; tentatively, D is TRBD1 (5 bases). This CDR3 contains 16 residues. V lost 5 bases and J 0 bases, leaving 13 bases between the germline ends. Germline assignment: CDR1 SGHTA and CDR2 FQGNSA. The CDR3 spells CASSQMGGATNEKLFF. The CDR3 DNA follows: TGTGCCAGCAGCCAAATGGGGGGTGCAACTAATGAAAAACTGTTTTTT.

The rearrangement links TRBV20-1 to TRBJ2-7, with 10 bases identical to TRBD2. Trimming at V came to 3 bases and at J to 0 bases, leaving 5 bases not matched to a gene. The V gene's germline CDR1 is DFQATT and CDR2 SNEGSKA (reference sequence). This CDR3 is 15 amino acids long. The CDR3 here is CSASPAGGSSYEQYF. In nucleotides, the CDR3 is TGCAGTGCTAGTCCAGCGGGGGGGAGCTCCTACGAGCAGTACTTC.

This clonotype was seen ten or more times. The chain has TRBV28 and TRBJ1-5; D perhaps matches TRBD1 (6 bases). Trimming took off 8 bases at V and 7 bases at J, with 15 bases between the two ends. The CDR3 covers 13 residues. Germline loops: CDR1 MDHEN, CDR2 SYDVKM. This chain's CDR3 is CASGGGLGQPQHF. As DNA, the CDR3 is TGTGCCAGCGGAGGGGGGCTCGGGCAGCCCCAGCATTTT.

This clonotype was found a few times. The chain is built from TRBV6-4 and TRBJ2-2, with TRBD1 as a possible D gene (5 bases). Germline V lookup: CDR1 MRHNA, CDR2 SNTAGT. This CDR3 has 14 amino acids. The germline V and J ends were trimmed by 7 bases and 0 bases, with 9 bases remaining between them. The CDR3 here is CASKLTANTGELFF. CDR3 in DNA: TGTGCCAGCAAGCTGACAGCGAACACCGGGGAGCTGTTTTTT.

The table lists this clonotype with a few counts. The chain uses TRBV29-1 and TRBJ2-5; TRBD1 agrees at 8 bases. The CDR3 loop spans 14 amino acids. Germline-derived CDR1 and CDR2 are SQVTM and ANQGSEA. The J segment lost 1 base and the V segment lost 4 bases, leaving 5 bases of the junction unmatched. The CDR3 region has the DNA TGCAGCGTTGCATTCACAGGGGGCCAAGAGACCCAGTACTTC. This sequence encodes CSVAFTGGQETQYF.

In its sample, this clonotype was seen many times. This chain joins TRBV28 and TRBJ2-5; D not resolved. Trimming took 6 bases from V and 2 from J, leaving 16 bases between them. Germline V gene sequence: CDR1 MDHEN, CDR2 SYDVKM. The CDR3 is 15 residues long. CDR3 amino acids: CASRSQVSEQETQYF. CDR3 in DNA: TGTGCCAGCAGGTCTCAGGTGTCAGAGCAAGAGACCCAGTACTTC.